This T cell receptor beta chain was sequenced in a study of shared T cell receptors in the human thymus. Trimming shortened V by 4 bases and J by 6 bases, and 8 bases separated the two germline ends. The CDR3 totals 11 residues. The germline gives CDR1 SQVTM, CDR2 ANQGSEA. Data came from immunoSEQ multiplex PCR; TCRdb stores just in-frame clones and leaves some out. The sample lists a few hundred thousand clones; 85% to 95% were seen once. Source material: thymocytes. The receptor's source is a human donor. This chain links TRBV29-1 with TRBJ2-3; D uncertain. The CDR3 spells CSVVMADTQYF. CDR3 DNA: TGCAGCGTTGTGATGGCGGATACGCAGTATTTT.